These T cell receptor beta chains were read from a single sample in a study of spatial heterogeneity in lung cancer. MiXCR, applied by TCRdb to the 5' RACE reads, yields one record per CDR3 protein. The sample lists 95,000 to 130,000 distinct CDR3 sequences; 10% to 15% were seen once. The source was PBMCs, collected at follow-up. These receptors all stem from a male donor with early-stage non-small cell lung cancer. CDR3s include the opening cysteine and the closing phenylalanine or tryptophan. A D gene is named only where the DNA matches it firmly. Clone sizes are given selectively: once, few, many, or a class where the clone is expanded.

clone size: .; CDR3 length: 15; J gene: TRBJ2-3; D gene: .; V gene: TRBV6-6; CDR3 DNA: TGTGCCAGCAGTTACTTGGTGGCGATTCAGGATACGCAGTATTTT; CDR3 protein: CASSYLVAIQDTQYF
clone size: .; CDR3 length: 16; J gene: TRBJ1-3; D gene: .; V gene: TRBV19; CDR3 DNA: TGTGCCAGTACCTCACGGCGGACGAACTCTGGAAACACCATATATTTT; CDR3 protein: CASTSRRTNSGNTIYF
clone size: few; CDR3 length: 13; J gene: TRBJ2-7; D gene: TRBD2; V gene: TRBV6-5; CDR3 DNA: TGTGCCAGCAGTACGGGAGGGGCCTACGAGCAGTACTTC; CDR3 protein: CASSTGGAYEQYF
clone size: .; CDR3 length: 13; J gene: TRBJ1-4; D gene: .; V gene: TRBV28; CDR3 DNA: TGTGCCAGCAGTTTAGAGGGGAGAGGGAAACTGTTTTTT; CDR3 protein: CASSLEGRGKLFF
clone size: .; CDR3 length: 15; J gene: TRBJ2-3; D gene: .; V gene: TRBV11-2; CDR3 DNA: TGTGCCAGCAGCTTAATGCAGGGAGGCACAGATACGCAGTATTTT; CDR3 protein: CASSLMQGGTDTQYF
clone size: few; CDR3 length: 14; J gene: TRBJ1-4; D gene: .; V gene: TRBV20-1; CDR3 DNA: TGCAGTGCTAGAGATAACATGGCCGATGAAAAACTGTTTTTT; CDR3 protein: CSARDNMADEKLFF
clone size: many; CDR3 length: 13; J gene: TRBJ2-1; D gene: TRBD2; V gene: TRBV3-1; CDR3 DNA: TGTGCCAGCGGGCCTAGCGGTTACAATGAGCAGTTCTTC; CDR3 protein: CASGPSGYNEQFF
clone size: many; CDR3 length: 14; J gene: TRBJ2-2; D gene: .; V gene: TRBV7-2; CDR3 DNA: TGTGCCAGCGGTGGGGGCGCGAACACCGGGGAGCTGTTTTTT; CDR3 protein: CASGGGANTGELFF
clone size: .; CDR3 length: 15; J gene: TRBJ2-3; D gene: TRBD2; V gene: TRBV2; CDR3 DNA: TGTGCCAGTCTTTTAGGGACTAGCGGCACAGATACGCAGTATTTT; CDR3 protein: CASLLGTSGTDTQYF
clone size: .; CDR3 length: 17; J gene: TRBJ2-4; D gene: TRBD2; V gene: TRBV6-2/TRBV6-3; CDR3 DNA: TGTGCCAGCAGTTACGAGCGGGGGGGCTACGGCAAAAACATTCAGTACTTC; CDR3 protein: CASSYERGGYGKNIQYF
clone size: .; CDR3 length: 14; J gene: TRBJ2-7; D gene: .; V gene: TRBV7-9; CDR3 DNA: TGTGCCAGCAGCTTAGATCCGGGACTGAACGAGCAGTACTTC; CDR3 protein: CASSLDPGLNEQYF
clone size: many; CDR3 length: 14; J gene: TRBJ2-7; D gene: .; V gene: TRBV7-8; CDR3 DNA: TGTGCCAGCAGCCCTTTCCGAGGAGGCTACGAGCAGTACTTC; CDR3 protein: CASSPFRGGYEQYF
clone size: many; CDR3 length: 14; J gene: TRBJ1-6; D gene: TRBD1; V gene: TRBV4-2; CDR3 DNA: TGTGCCAGCAGCCAGAGACAGGGGCGTTCACCCCTCCACTTT; CDR3 protein: CASSQRQGRSPLHF
clone size: few; CDR3 length: 15; J gene: TRBJ1-2; D gene: .; V gene: TRBV4-2; CDR3 DNA: TGTGCCAGCAGCCGAGAAAAGGGCGCCGGGTATGGCTACACCTTC; CDR3 protein: CASSREKGAGYGYTF
clone size: many; CDR3 length: 13; J gene: TRBJ1-1; D gene: .; V gene: TRBV7-9; CDR3 DNA: TGTGCCAGCAGCTTTTTAGCGGGGGGTGAAGCTTTCTTT; CDR3 protein: CASSFLAGGEAFF
clone size: .; CDR3 length: 14; J gene: TRBJ2-7; D gene: .; V gene: TRBV9; CDR3 DNA: TGTGCCAGCAGCGTCGGCGGGACAACCTACGAGCAGTACTTC; CDR3 protein: CASSVGGTTYEQYF
clone size: .; CDR3 length: 17; J gene: TRBJ1-5; D gene: TRBD1; V gene: TRBV5-5; CDR3 DNA: TGTGCCAGCAGCTTGCTCTCAGGGGGCGCGGGCAATCAGCCCCAGCATTTT; CDR3 protein: CASSLLSGGAGNQPQHF
clone size: few; CDR3 length: 12; J gene: TRBJ1-1; D gene: .; V gene: TRBV6-6; CDR3 DNA: TGTGCCAGCAGTTCCCGACTCTCTGAAGCTTTCTTT; CDR3 protein: CASSSRLSEAFF
clone size: .; CDR3 length: 15; J gene: TRBJ2-6; D gene: .; V gene: TRBV5-1; CDR3 DNA: TGCGCCAGCAGCTTGGTGACAGCTGGGGCCAACGTCCTGACTTTC; CDR3 protein: CASSLVTAGANVLTF
clone size: many; CDR3 length: 13; J gene: TRBJ2-5; D gene: .; V gene: TRBV7-9; CDR3 DNA: TGTGCCAGCGTTCGGGGGGCGGTGGAGACCCAGTACTTC; CDR3 protein: CASVRGAVETQYF
clone size: .; CDR3 length: 16; J gene: TRBJ2-6; D gene: .; V gene: TRBV7-3; CDR3 DNA: TGTGCCAGCAGCAACGGACGAGTCTCTGGGGCCAACGTCCTGACTTTC; CDR3 protein: CASSNGRVSGANVLTF
clone size: .; CDR3 length: 15; J gene: TRBJ2-2; D gene: TRBD1; V gene: TRBV20-1; CDR3 DNA: TGCAGTGCTCCGTCGACAGGGGGCGCGAACGGGGAGCTGTTTTTT; CDR3 protein: CSAPSTGGANGELFF
clone size: few; CDR3 length: 17; J gene: TRBJ2-1; D gene: TRBD2; V gene: TRBV10-3; CDR3 DNA: TGTGCCACCGGGGGTACTAGCGGGGGCCCCCTCGGGAATGAGCAGTTCTTC; CDR3 protein: CATGGTSGGPLGNEQFF
clone size: few; CDR3 length: 15; J gene: TRBJ2-5; D gene: .; V gene: TRBV11-2; CDR3 DNA: TGTGCCAGCAGCCCCACGTGGGGCAGGGAAGAGACCCAGTACTTC; CDR3 protein: CASSPTWGREETQYF
clone size: many; CDR3 length: 15; J gene: TRBJ2-2; D gene: .; V gene: TRBV4-1; CDR3 DNA: TGCGCCAGCAGCCAAACAGGGGACTACACCGGGGAGCTGTTTTTT; CDR3 protein: CASSQTGDYTGELFF
clone size: few; CDR3 length: 12; J gene: TRBJ2-7; D gene: .; V gene: TRBV16; CDR3 DNA: TGTGCCAGCAGCCAGGCAGCCTACGAGCAGTACTTC; CDR3 protein: CASSQAAYEQYF
clone size: .; CDR3 length: 19; J gene: TRBJ1-5; D gene: .; V gene: TRBV4-3; CDR3 DNA: TGCGCCAGCAGCCAAGATCCCCCAGTTGGTTCCCTTAGCAATCAGCCCCAGCATTTT; CDR3 protein: CASSQDPPVGSLSNQPQHF
clone size: many; CDR3 length: 14; J gene: TRBJ2-2; D gene: .; V gene: TRBV5-6; CDR3 DNA: TGTGCCAGCAGCTTGCGGGGCTTCACCGGGGAGCTGTTTTTT; CDR3 protein: CASSLRGFTGELFF
clone size: few; CDR3 length: 12; J gene: TRBJ2-7; D gene: .; V gene: TRBV4-3; CDR3 DNA: TGCGCCAGCAGCCAAGATTGGGGAGAGCAGTACTTC; CDR3 protein: CASSQDWGEQYF
clone size: few; CDR3 length: 15; J gene: TRBJ1-5; D gene: .; V gene: TRBV6-5; CDR3 DNA: TGTGCCAGCAGTTACGGGGGAGAGGGCAATCAGCCCCAGCATTTT; CDR3 protein: CASSYGGEGNQPQHF
clone size: .; CDR3 length: 16; J gene: TRBJ2-3; D gene: .; V gene: TRBV12-5; CDR3 DNA: TGTGCTAGTGGTTTGGGGCAGTCCCCTAGCACAGATACGCAGTATTTT; CDR3 protein: CASGLGQSPSTDTQYF
clone size: .; CDR3 length: 13; J gene: TRBJ1-5; D gene: .; V gene: TRBV3-1; CDR3 DNA: TGTGCCAGCAGCCAAGGGGGTGGTGCGCCCCAGCATTTT; CDR3 protein: CASSQGGGAPQHF
clone size: many; CDR3 length: 18; J gene: TRBJ1-1; D gene: .; V gene: TRBV4-1; CDR3 DNA: TGCGCCAGCAGCCAACCAGCCGTACGGGACAAGTTTAACACTGAAGCTTTCTTT; CDR3 protein: CASSQPAVRDKFNTEAFF
clone size: .; CDR3 length: 15; J gene: TRBJ2-1; D gene: TRBD2; V gene: TRBV4-1; CDR3 DNA: TGCGCCAGCAGTCCCCATCTAGCGGGGTCGAATGAGCAGTTCTTC; CDR3 protein: CASSPHLAGSNEQFF
clone size: .; CDR3 length: 13; J gene: TRBJ1-1; D gene: .; V gene: TRBV10-3; CDR3 DNA: TGTGCCATCAGTGATGACAAGAACACTGAAGCTTTCTTT; CDR3 protein: CAISDDKNTEAFF
clone size: .; CDR3 length: 15; J gene: TRBJ2-1; D gene: TRBD2; V gene: TRBV4-3; CDR3 DNA: TGCGCCAGCAGCCAAGAGCCCGGGGGGATATATGAGCAGTTCTTC; CDR3 protein: CASSQEPGGIYEQFF
clone size: many; CDR3 length: 14; J gene: TRBJ2-1; D gene: TRBD2; V gene: TRBV6-2/TRBV6-3; CDR3 DNA: TGTGCCAGCACCCCGGCACTAGCGGGGGGGCGGCAGTTCTTC; CDR3 protein: CASTPALAGGRQFF
clone size: many; CDR3 length: 16; J gene: TRBJ2-1; D gene: .; V gene: TRBV5-5; CDR3 DNA: TGTGCCAGCAGCTTGGCCCGGGGAAACTCCTACAATGAGCAGTTCTTC; CDR3 protein: CASSLARGNSYNEQFF
clone size: .; CDR3 length: 13; J gene: TRBJ2-7; D gene: .; V gene: TRBV19; CDR3 DNA: TGTGCCACCGCGGAGGGAGGGGGCTACGAGCAGTACTTC; CDR3 protein: CATAEGGGYEQYF
clone size: few; CDR3 length: 11; J gene: TRBJ2-7; D gene: .; V gene: TRBV3-1; CDR3 DNA: TGTGCCAGCAGCCAAGATCACGAGCAGTACTTC; CDR3 protein: CASSQDHEQYF
clone size: many; CDR3 length: 14; J gene: TRBJ2-3; D gene: TRBD2; V gene: TRBV5-5; CDR3 DNA: TGTGCCAGCAGCTTAGCGGGGGCGGGAGATACGCAGTATTTT; CDR3 protein: CASSLAGAGDTQYF
clone size: few; CDR3 length: 12; J gene: TRBJ2-7; D gene: .; V gene: TRBV29-1; CDR3 DNA: TGCAGCGTTGAAAAGGGACCCGACGAGCAGTACTTC; CDR3 protein: CSVEKGPDEQYF
clone size: .; CDR3 length: 16; J gene: TRBJ2-5; D gene: TRBD1; V gene: TRBV18; CDR3 DNA: TGTGCCAGCTCACGGAAAACAGGGGGCATCGGAGAGACCCAGTACTTC; CDR3 protein: CASSRKTGGIGETQYF
clone size: .; CDR3 length: 11; J gene: TRBJ2-7; D gene: .; V gene: TRBV4-2; CDR3 DNA: TGTGCCAGCAGTTCTCAGTACGAGCAGTACTTC; CDR3 protein: CASSSQYEQYF
clone size: many; CDR3 length: 16; J gene: TRBJ1-4; D gene: .; V gene: TRBV4-2; CDR3 DNA: TGTGCCAGCAGCCTTCAAGTCGGTCTAGGAGATGAAAAACTGTTTTTT; CDR3 protein: CASSLQVGLGDEKLFF
clone size: few; CDR3 length: 15; J gene: TRBJ1-4; D gene: .; V gene: TRBV28; CDR3 DNA: TGTGCCAGCAGTTCCTTACAGAGAGCTAATGAAAAACTGTTTTTT; CDR3 protein: CASSSLQRANEKLFF
clone size: many; CDR3 length: 16; J gene: TRBJ1-3; D gene: .; V gene: TRBV15; CDR3 DNA: TGTGCCACCAGCAGAGATGTCCACAGCACTGGAAACACCATATATTTT; CDR3 protein: CATSRDVHSTGNTIYF
clone size: few; CDR3 length: 16; J gene: TRBJ1-5; D gene: .; V gene: TRBV12-3/TRBV12-4; CDR3 DNA: TGTGCCAGCAGTCCGCAGGCCAAGGCAACGAACCAGCCCCAGCATTTT; CDR3 protein: CASSPQAKATNQPQHF
clone size: .; CDR3 length: 12; J gene: TRBJ2-7; D gene: .; V gene: TRBV2; CDR3 DNA: TGTGCCAGCCAACGAGGGCCCCAGGAGCAGTACTTC; CDR3 protein: CASQRGPQEQYF
clone size: few; CDR3 length: 14; J gene: TRBJ1-6; D gene: .; V gene: TRBV3-1; CDR3 DNA: TGTGCCAGCAGTTCCAGGGGCTCCAATTCACCCCTCCACTTT; CDR3 protein: CASSSRGSNSPLHF
clone size: .; CDR3 length: 15; J gene: TRBJ2-3; D gene: .; V gene: TRBV9; CDR3 DNA: TGTGCCAGCAGCGTGGGGATAGCCGAGGGAGATACGCAGTATTTT; CDR3 protein: CASSVGIAEGDTQYF
clone size: many; CDR3 length: 15; J gene: TRBJ2-3; D gene: TRBD2; V gene: TRBV2; CDR3 DNA: TGTGCCAGTCGGACTAGCGGGGGGGCTCGGGATACGCAGTATTTT; CDR3 protein: CASRTSGGARDTQYF
clone size: many; CDR3 length: 15; J gene: TRBJ2-1; D gene: TRBD2; V gene: TRBV7-2; CDR3 DNA: TGTGCCAGCAGCCAAGGACTAGCGGGAGGTAATGAGCAGTTCTTC; CDR3 protein: CASSQGLAGGNEQFF
clone size: .; CDR3 length: 15; J gene: TRBJ1-3; D gene: .; V gene: TRBV4-1; CDR3 DNA: TGCGCCAGCAGCCAAGTGAGAAGCTCTGGAAACACCATATATTTT; CDR3 protein: CASSQVRSSGNTIYF
clone size: .; CDR3 length: 10; J gene: TRBJ2-3; D gene: .; V gene: TRBV10-2; CDR3 DNA: TGCGCCAGCAGTGAAGGTATAACGTATTTT; CDR3 protein: CASSEGITYF
clone size: many; CDR3 length: 13; J gene: TRBJ2-7; D gene: .; V gene: TRBV29-1; CDR3 DNA: TGCAGCGTTGCCAGGGGCGCGAATCACGAGCAGTACTTC; CDR3 protein: CSVARGANHEQYF
clone size: many; CDR3 length: 17; J gene: TRBJ2-5; D gene: TRBD1; V gene: TRBV28; CDR3 DNA: TGTGCCAGCAGTCTTAATCCGGGACAGGGGGCGCAGGAGACCCAGTACTTC; CDR3 protein: CASSLNPGQGAQETQYF
clone size: few; CDR3 length: 15; J gene: TRBJ1-2; D gene: TRBD1; V gene: TRBV28; CDR3 DNA: TGTGCCAACAGTCTCGGGGACAGCTTAAACTATGGCTACACCTTC; CDR3 protein: CANSLGDSLNYGYTF
clone size: .; CDR3 length: 15; J gene: TRBJ1-1; D gene: TRBD1; V gene: TRBV3-1; CDR3 DNA: TGTGCCAGCAGCCAAGATAGGACAGGGGGCACTGAAGCTTTCTTT; CDR3 protein: CASSQDRTGGTEAFF
clone size: many; CDR3 length: 17; J gene: TRBJ1-5; D gene: TRBD1; V gene: TRBV5-5; CDR3 DNA: TGTGCCAGCAGCCCGGTGACAGGGCCCCTAAGCAATCAGCCCCAGCATTTT; CDR3 protein: CASSPVTGPLSNQPQHF